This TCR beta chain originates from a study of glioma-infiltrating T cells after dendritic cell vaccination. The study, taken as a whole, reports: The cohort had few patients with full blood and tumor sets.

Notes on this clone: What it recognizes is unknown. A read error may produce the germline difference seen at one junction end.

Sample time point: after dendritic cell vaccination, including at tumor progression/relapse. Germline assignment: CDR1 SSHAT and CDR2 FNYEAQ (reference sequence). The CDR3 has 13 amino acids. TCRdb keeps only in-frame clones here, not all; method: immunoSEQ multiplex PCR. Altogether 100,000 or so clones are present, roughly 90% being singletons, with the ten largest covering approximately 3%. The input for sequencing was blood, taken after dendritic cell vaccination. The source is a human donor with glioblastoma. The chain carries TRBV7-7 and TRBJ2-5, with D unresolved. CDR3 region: CASSLQFLETQYF. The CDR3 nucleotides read TGTGCTAGCAGCTTGCAGTTTCTAGAGACCCAGTACTTC. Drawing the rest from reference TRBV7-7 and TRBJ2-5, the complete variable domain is GAGVSQSPRYKVTKRGQDVTLRCDPISSHATLYWYQQALGQGPEFLTYFNYEAQPDKSGLPSDRFSAERPEGSISTLTIQRTEQRDSAMYRCASSLQFLETQYFGPGTRLLVL.